This entry lists 9 T cell receptor beta chains sequenced from one sample in a study of PD-L1 blockade in urothelial cancer. Noted time point: pretreatment peripheral blood. The table came from immunoSEQ multiplex PCR; TCRdb's copy has only in-frame clones and leaves some out. The sample shows 35,000 to 40,000 clones, around four fifths of them seen only once. The source was PBMCs, collected around atezolizumab (anti-PD-L1) treatment. The origin of the receptors is a man older than 75 with urothelial cancer.

The gene calls are TRBV18 and TRBJ2-1; 8 bases are shared with TRBD2. CDR1 and CDR2 from the germline V gene are KGHSH and LQKENI. The ends lost 3 bases at V and 9 bases at J; junction bases unmatched: 7. This CDR3 is built from 14 residues. The CDR3 nucleotides read TGTGCCAGCTCACCGCCCACAACTAGCGGTGAGCAGTTCTTC. Its translation is CASSPPTTSGEQFF.

The chain has TRBV5-6 and TRBJ1-1; D unclear. Trimming shortened V by 0 bases and J by 1 base, and 7 bases separated the two germline ends. The CDR3 spans 14 residues. Germline V CDR1 and CDR2: SGHDT, YYEEEE. Here the CDR3 DNA reads TGTGCCAGCAGCTTGGATGACTGGAACACTGAAGCTTTCTTT. Amino acids: CASSLDDWNTEAFF.

This clone has just a few counts. This chain links TRBV28 with TRBJ2-2; the match to TRBD2 covers 14 bases. Germline CDR1 MDHEN, CDR2 SYDVKM. The CDR3 contains 18 residues. Trimming cost V 5 bases and J 3 bases; bases outside gene matches: 8. As DNA, the CDR3 is TGTGCCAGCAGTCCGGGACTAGCGGGAGTGGTGGACACCGGGGAGCTGTTTTTT. Translated, it gives CASSPGLAGVVDTGELFF. Together with reference TRBV28 and TRBJ2-2, the CDR3 gives the full variable domain: DVKVTQSSRYLVKRTGEKVFLECVQDMDHENMFWYRQDPGLGLRLIYFSYDVKMKEKGDIPEGYSVSREKKERFSLILESASTNQTSMYLCASSPGLAGVVDTGELFFGEGSRLTVL.

The genes are TRBV7-2 and TRBJ2-6; 10 bases fit TRBD2. This CDR3 spans 18 amino acids. With 5 bases clipped from V and 3 bases from J, the junction kept 10 bases outside the gene matches. The germline gives CDR1 SGHTA, CDR2 FQGNSA. The chain's CDR3 is CASSPTLAGAFGANVLTF. CDR3 nucleotides: TGTGCCAGCAGCCCGACGCTAGCGGGGGCATTTGGGGCCAACGTCCTGACTTTC.

The chain recombines TRBV19 with TRBJ1-3; D not certain. The CDR3 is 13 residues long. The germline V gene encodes CDR1 LNHDA and CDR2 SQIVND (reference sequence). Trimming removed 7 bases from V and 4 bases from J, with 11 bases in between. CDR3 sequence: CASTTSPGNTIYF. CDR3 DNA sequence: TGTGCCAGTACAACATCCCCCGGAAACACCATATATTTT.

V and J are TRBV10-2 and TRBJ2-1, with 7 bases lining up with TRBD2. The CDR3 runs 16 residues. Per the germline V gene, CDR1 is WSHSY and CDR2 is SAAADI. The V segment lost 4 bases and the J segment 0 bases; nucleotides outside the gene matches: 6. CDR3 residues: CASSGLAVSSYNEQFF. CDR3 nucleotide sequence: TGCGCCAGCAGTGGCCTAGCGGTTAGCTCCTACAATGAGCAGTTCTTC.

The J gene is TRBJ1-1, the V gene TRBV5-8; 7 bases fit TRBD1. The CDR3 covers 14 residues. Germline CDR1 and CDR2: SGHTS and YDEGEE. Trimming cost V 5 bases and J 1 base; bases outside gene matches: 5. In DNA, the CDR3 is TGTGCCAGCAGATACAGGGGTACGAACACTGAAGCTTTCTTT. This translates into CASRYRGTNTEAFF.

This chain links TRBV4-3 with TRBJ2-4; 8 bases are a match to TRBD1. The CDR3 is made up of 13 amino acids. The V and J ends lost 0 bases and 15 bases, in that order; junction bases with no gene match: 7. Germline assignment: CDR1 LGHNA and CDR2 YSLEER. CDR3 amino acids: CASSQEPTGARYF. The DNA for the CDR3 is TGCGCCAGCAGCCAAGAGCCGACAGGGGCCAGGTACTTC.

J is TRBJ2-3 and V is TRBV7-7, with 12 bases matching TRBD2. This CDR3 is 16 amino acids long. Trimming cost V 1 base and J 4 bases; bases outside gene matches: 3. CDR1 is SSHAT and CDR2 is FNYEAQ in the germline V gene (reference sequence). The CDR3 region has the DNA TGTGCCAGCAGCTTAGGAGGACTAGCGGGATCAGATACGCAGTATTTT. Encoded protein: CASSLGGLAGSDTQYF.